The T cell receptor beta chain described here comes from a study of shared clonotypes between healthy human individuals. Terminally differentiated effector memory CD45RA+ cells were excluded by CCR7 positive selection of CD45RO-negative cells. Adults of Caucasian background living in Nashville, Tennessee made up all donors. V was pared by 0 bases and J by 2 bases, with 16 bases between. This CDR3 is built from 17 residues. The V gene's germline CDR1 is MNHEY and CDR2 SMNVEV (reference sequence). Sorted-subset replicate PCRs used around 0.2 ug DNA, approximately 30,000 T cell genomes. TCRdb keeps only in-frame clones here, not all; method: immunoSEQ multiplex PCR. This sample has 2 million to 2.5 million clones; roughly 91% occur once, and the top ten carry more than 1.5%. To note about this clone: Antigen: not known.

Points from the study as a whole: Donors were few, which limited the genetic and exposure-history diversity represented.

The chain carries TRBV27 and TRBJ2-5; D is perhaps TRBD1 or TRBD2 (5 bases each). The sequence came from a man between 18 and 29 years old in good health. Some clones in this sample may be carry-over from other donors' samples. The specimen sequenced was naive CD8+ T cells from PBMCs. For the CDR3, the DNA is TGTGCCAGCAGTTTATCGCTCCCCGGGACGGATCAAGAGACCCAGTACTTC. Its translation: CASSLSLPGTDQETQYF.